Described below is a single T cell receptor beta chain sequence and its context. Its antigen is not known. The PCR had 60 Vbeta and 13 Jbeta primers. This table comes from immunoSEQ multiplex PCR, and its TCRdb copy is limited to in-frame clones, with some not included. The sample holds about 44,000 clones, around 90% seen once. The sample belongs to a study of cytomegalovirus exposure and HLA in healthy donors. Study results and limitations: An ancestry cluster, one associated with Asian ancestry, reportedly showed fewer N-insertions than the approximately 650-donor mean in a later analysis. In an earlier analysis, most TCR beta V segments were productive about 90% or about 30% of the time. Confirmation in vitro established that a few CMV-associated chains were specific for CMV antigens.

The CDR3 spans 16 residues. CDR1 and CDR2 (germline): SGHRS, YFSETQ. V shed 4 bases and J 3 bases; nucleotides not matched to a gene: 6. The TCR sequence derives from a woman in her thirties or forties in good health and CMV-seropositive. The sample comprised PBMCs. The chain uses TRBV5-1 and TRBJ2-1, with 11 bases matching TRBD2. CDR3 DNA sequence: TGCGCCAGCAGCACCCTAGCGGGAGGTATCTACAATGAGCAGTTCTTC. As protein: CASSTLAGGIYNEQFF.